This T cell receptor (beta chain) came from a study of OX40 agonist ivuxolimab in advanced cancers. Whole-study context: Every 2 weeks, ivuxolimab was infused into the patients intravenously at between 0.01 and 10 mg/kg.

As to this clone: Its antigen is as yet unknown.

The protocol was immunoSEQ multiplex PCR, while the TCRdb copy is restricted to in-frame clones and leaves out a portion. The table includes about 89,000 clones, just over 90% detected once. Findings of the study overall: Dose levels from 0.1 to 3.0 mg/kg saw CD4+ and CD8+ blood T cells expand clonally by week 6.

The TCR originated in an adult with an advanced solid tumor such as melanoma, head and neck, liver or kidney cancer. Sequencing used CD4+ or CD8+ T cells sorted from blood, obtained in a trial of the OX40 agonist ivuxolimab.

The CDR3 DNA sequence: TGTGCCATCAGCGCGGGGGGATGGACTGAAGCTTTCTTT. This translates into CAISAGGWTEAFF. This chain links TRBV10-3 with TRBJ1-1, with D possibly TRBD1 on 5 matching bases. Trimming shortened V by 6 bases and J by 5 bases, and 13 bases separated the two germline ends. The CDR3 extends over 13 amino acids. Germline values: CDR1 ENHRY, CDR2 SYGVKD.